The 15 T cell receptor beta chains given below trace back to one sample, sequenced in a study of blood T cell repertoires in COVID-19 (TCRdb year 2020). The library was made by the immunoSEQ multiplex PCR assay. TCRdb took over this immuneACCESS table, retaining in-frame rearrangements with V and J assigned. Such tables are incomplete; in checked studies, under half of the missing clones stem from an unresolved V gene, and the remainder is unexplained. Counted in this sample were a few hundred thousand clones; roughly 86% of them appeared once. The ten largest clones take up roughly 10% of the sample. Input material: peripheral blood. The receptors come from a woman aged 50 to 60 with COVID-19, enrolled during active disease.

The sample holds one count of this clone. This chain links TRBV6-5 with TRBJ1-2; the D gene is possibly TRBD1 (6 bases). V was shortened by 5 bases and J by 3 bases, with 13 bases between the two germline ends. The germline V gene encodes CDR1 MNHEY and CDR2 SVGAGI. CDR3 length: 14 residues. For the CDR3, the DNA is TGTGCCAGCAGTAAAAAATCAGGGGACTATGGCTACACCTTC. Amino acids: CASSKKSGDYGYTF.

This clone was seen a single time. The chain recombines TRBV24-1 with TRBJ2-5; TRBD1 matches at 8 bases. Germline CDR1 KGHDR, CDR2 SFDVKD. With 4 bases clipped from V and 2 bases from J, the junction kept 11 bases outside the gene matches. This CDR3 region has 17 residues. The CDR3 sequence: CATSDPRGQGKQETQYF. In DNA form, the CDR3 reads TGTGCCACCAGTGACCCCCGCGGACAGGGAAAACAAGAGACCCAGTACTTC.

CDR3 sequence: CATSSGQGTYEQYF. Here the CDR3 DNA reads TGTGCCACCAGCAGCGGACAGGGGACCTACGAGCAGTACTTC. This sequence joins TRBV15 and TRBJ2-7, with 9 positions matching TRBD1. CDR3 size: 14 residues. The junction had 2 bases not matched to a gene; V was cut back by 3 bases and J by 2 bases. Germline V CDR1 and CDR2: LNHNV, YYDKDF (reference sequence).

This clone was counted a single time. J is TRBJ1-4 and V is TRBV5-1, with 12 bases matching TRBD1. There are 17 residues in the CDR3. Germline lookup yields CDR1 SGHRS and CDR2 YFSETQ. The V gene end was trimmed by 2 bases and the J gene end by 4 bases; junction bases not matched to a gene: 6. In DNA form, the CDR3 reads TGCGCCAGCAGCTTCGGGACAGGGGGCTGGGGTAATGAAAAACTGTTTTTT. Amino acids: CASSFGTGGWGNEKLFF.

J is TRBJ2-7 and V is TRBV27; TRBD1 matches 8 bases. The V gene end was trimmed by 3 bases and the J gene end by 6 bases; junction bases not matched to a gene: 7. The CDR3 is 14 residues long. CDR1 is MNHEY and CDR2 is SMNVEV in the germline V gene (reference sequence). The CDR3 loop is CASSLQGARAEQYF. The CDR3 region has the DNA TGTGCCAGCAGTTTGCAGGGGGCGAGGGCCGAGCAGTACTTC.

V gene TRBV5-5 combines with J gene TRBJ1-4; 11 bases align to TRBD1. The CDR3 loop spans 18 amino acids. Germline loops: CDR1 SGHKS, CDR2 YYEKEE (reference sequence). J lost 3 bases, V lost 0 bases, and 7 bases had no gene match. DNA for the CDR3: TGTGCCAGCAGCTTGGGGCCGGGACAGGGGGGCCCTAATGAAAAACTGTTTTTT. Amino acid sequence: CASSLGPGQGGPNEKLFF.

The chain couples TRBV5-6 to TRBJ1-2; D ambiguous. CDR1 and CDR2 (germline): SGHDT, YYEEEE. Trimming stripped 3 bases from V and 5 bases from J, with 20 bases between. The CDR3 consists of 16 residues. This chain's CDR3 is CASSSLGSPGWYGYTF. CDR3 sequence (DNA): TGTGCCAGCAGCTCCCTTGGATCACCGGGGTGGTATGGCTACACCTTC.

CDR3 bases: TGTGCCAGCAGGCGAACCAAGCCGGGACAGGGAACTAACTATGGCTACACCTTC. This encodes CASRRTKPGQGTNYGYTF. The chain uses TRBV7-2 and TRBJ1-2; 9 bases match TRBD1. The CDR3 runs to 18 residues. The ends lost 6 bases at V and 0 bases at J; junction bases unmatched: 14. CDR1 is SGHTA, CDR2 FQGNSA, per germline.

CDR3 loop: CASSHLSETQYF. CDR3 bases: TGTGCCAGCAGCCATCTTTCAGAGACCCAGTACTTC. The J gene is TRBJ2-5, the V gene TRBV3-1 (or the pseudogene TRBV3-2); D uncertain. The CDR3 has 12 amino acids. Germline assignment: CDR1 LGHDT and CDR2 YNNKEL (reference sequence). Trimming cost V 3 bases and J 4 bases, with 6 bases left between them.

This clone was seen a single time. The CDR3 coding sequence is TGTGCCAGCAGCTTTTTTTCCGGGGGTAGCCAGACCCAGTACTTC. Encoded protein: CASSFFSGGSQTQYF. J is TRBJ2-5 and V is TRBV7-2; D might be TRBD2 (6 bases). The CDR3 is 15 residues long. The germline V gene encodes CDR1 SGHTA and CDR2 FQGNSA. V lost 3 bases to trimming and J lost 6 bases, with 17 bases between them.

The chain carries TRBV27 and TRBJ2-7; the match to TRBD1 covers 9 bases. Germline V gene data show CDR1 as MNHEY and CDR2 as SMNVEV (reference sequence). The ends lost 5 bases at V and 7 bases at J; junction bases unmatched: 15. CDR3 length: 16 residues. Here the CDR3 reads CASSPDRGPPFGEQYV. CDR3 DNA sequence: TGTGCCAGCAGTCCGGACAGGGGCCCTCCCTTCGGGGAGCAGTACGTC.

The V gene is TRBV2, the J gene TRBJ2-1, with 10 bases matching TRBD2. With V trimmed by 3 bases and J by 5 bases, 4 bases remained unmatched. The germline gives CDR1 SNHLY, CDR2 FYNNEI. The CDR3 sequence is 15 residues long. The CDR3 here is CASSDGLAGDNEQFF. As DNA, the CDR3 is TGTGCCAGCAGTGATGGTCTAGCGGGGGACAATGAGCAGTTCTTC.

The chain links TRBV28 to TRBJ1-5; 8 nucleotides align to TRBD1. Germline CDR1 MDHEN, CDR2 SYDVKM. J was trimmed by 6 bases and V by 2 bases; bases with no gene match: 9. The CDR3 loop spans 16 amino acids. This chain's CDR3 is CASSLMRAGGGQPQHF. For the CDR3, the DNA is TGTGCCAGCAGTTTAATGAGGGCAGGGGGCGGTCAGCCCCAGCATTTT.

This chain's CDR3 is CASSLDTTVLSYEQYV. CDR3 coding DNA: TGTGCCAGCAGCTTAGATACGACAGTACTATCCTACGAGCAGTACGTC. The chain carries TRBV11-2 and TRBJ2-7; D is perhaps TRBD1 (5 bases). Trimming took off 0 bases at V and 1 base at J, with 13 bases between the two ends. CDR1 and CDR2 from the germline V gene are SGHAT and FQNNGV. The length of the CDR3 is 16 residues.

This chain joins TRBV2 and TRBJ2-2, with TRBD1 matching over 7 bases. V was pared by 6 bases and J by 6 bases, with 7 bases of the junction left unmatched. The CDR3 totals 14 residues. Germline V gene sequence: CDR1 SNHLY, CDR2 FYNNEI. The CDR3 reads CASRVGQVPGELFF. The DNA for the CDR3 is TGTGCCAGCAGAGTAGGACAGGTACCCGGGGAGCTGTTTTTT.